A single sample gave rise to the 17 T cell receptor beta chains below, sequenced in a study of early T cells in non-severe SARS-CoV-2 infection. TCRdb used MiXCR to reprocess the 5' RACE reads, holding one entry per CDR3 protein. The table shows about 90,000 distinct CDR3 sequences, with approximately 12% occurring only once. The sample in question was whole blood, obtained at baseline. All receptors come from an adult who was a healthcare worker with PCR-confirmed SARS-CoV-2 infection or an uninfected control (not recorded which).

This clonotype was picked up many times. The chain has TRBV6-2 or TRBV6-3 and TRBJ2-1, with D unclear. The germline CDR1 and CDR2 sequences are MNHEY and SVGEGT. The germline V and J ends were trimmed by 0 bases and 6 bases, with 9 bases remaining between them. This CDR3 comprises 14 residues. CDR3 coding DNA: TGTGCCAGCAGTTACTCTCCTGTGTTCAATGAGCAGTTCTTC. Its protein product is CASSYSPVFNEQFF.

This clonotype was picked up many times. V usage is TRBV30 and J usage is TRBJ2-1, with D hard to call. Germline V gene data show CDR1 as GTSNPN and CDR2 as SVGIG (reference sequence). V was shortened by 2 bases and J by 0 bases, with 5 bases between the two germline ends. The CDR3 runs 13 residues. Here the CDR3 DNA reads TGTGCCTGGAGTCGGTACTCCTACAATGAGCAGTTCTTC. It yields the protein CAWSRYSYNEQFF.

The V gene is TRBV20-1, the J gene TRBJ1-4; D is undetermined. Germline V gene sequence: CDR1 DFQATT, CDR2 SNEGSKA (reference sequence). This CDR3 has 13 residues. Trimming took 3 bases from V and 5 from J, leaving 10 bases between them. As DNA, the CDR3 is TGCAGTGCTAGGACAAGATTAAATGAAAAACTGTTTTTT. Its translation: CSARTRLNEKLFF.

This clonotype was recorded a few times. This rearrangement joins TRBV20-1 to TRBJ1-1; D gene uncertain. This CDR3 comprises 13 residues. Deletions cut 3 bases from V and 0 bases from J, with 8 bases between. Germline V gene sequence: CDR1 DFQATT, CDR2 SNEGSKA (reference sequence). The CDR3 DNA reads TGCAGTGCTAGCGCAGGCTTGAACACTGAAGCTTTCTTT. Residues: CSASAGLNTEAFF.

The table lists this clonotype with many counts. The chain links TRBV18 to TRBJ1-2; D ambiguous. The germline gives CDR1 KGHSH, CDR2 LQKENI. The CDR3 is 14 amino acids. The V gene lost 5 bases and the J gene lost 3 bases, with 13 bases spanning the gap. CDR3 DNA sequence: TGTGCCAGCTCAGCCACCGCCACCCACTATGGCTACACCTTC. Its protein product is CASSATATHYGYTF.

J is TRBJ2-1 and V is TRBV7-6, with D hard to call. In germline, CDR1 is SGHVS, CDR2 FNYEAQ. Trimming removed 1 base from V and 6 bases from J, with 7 bases in between. This CDR3 is built from 13 residues. DNA of the CDR3: TGTGCCAGCAGCTTAGGCAGGATCAATGAGCAGTTCTTC. As protein: CASSLGRINEQFF.

The table lists this clonotype with many counts. This sequence joins TRBV12-3 or TRBV12-4 and TRBJ2-5; 15 positions match TRBD2. The CDR3 loop spans 16 amino acids. J was trimmed by 1 base and V by 5 bases; bases with no gene match: 2. CDR3 residues: CASSRTSGGVQETQYF. The CDR3 nucleotides read TGTGCCAGCAGTCGGACTAGCGGGGGGGTCCAAGAGACCCAGTACTTC.

The rearrangement links TRBV7-9 to TRBJ2-5; D is perhaps TRBD1 (5 bases). Germline CDR1 is SEHNR and CDR2 is FQNEAQ (reference sequence). Trimming took off 5 bases at V and 2 bases at J, with 12 bases between the two ends. The CDR3 contains 14 residues. The DNA of the CDR3 is TGTGCCAGCAGCATACACAGGAATCAAGAGACCCAGTACTTC. It is translated as CASSIHRNQETQYF.

The chain has TRBV10-3 and TRBJ2-6; 9 bases map to TRBD1. Trimming at V came to 6 bases and at J to 3 bases, leaving 9 bases not matched to a gene. Per the germline V gene, CDR1 is ENHRY and CDR2 is SYGVKD. This CDR3 has 17 residues. Written as DNA, the CDR3 is TGTGCCATCAGCCCCGGTACAGGGGGCTTTGGGGCCAACGTCCTGACTTTC. It specifies CAISPGTGGFGANVLTF.

This clonotype was seen ten or more times. This sequence joins TRBV27 and TRBJ1-1, with D hard to call. The CDR3 runs to 14 residues. Germline-derived CDR1 and CDR2 are MNHEY and SMNVEV (reference sequence). Trimming took 2 bases from V and 3 from J, leaving 10 bases between them. The CDR3 nucleotides are TGTGCCAGCAGTTTAAATGGACTCCACACTGAAGCTTTCTTT. Its protein is CASSLNGLHTEAFF.

This clonotype came up a few times. The junction shows a germline mismatch at one end, possibly a read error. The V gene is TRBV6-5, the J gene TRBJ1-1; TRBD1 agrees at 8 bases. CDR1 is MNHEY and CDR2 is SVGAGI in the germline V gene. This CDR3 is built from 10 residues. CDR3: CASRLTGGTF. The CDR3 region has the DNA TGTGCCAGCAGATTAACAGGGGGGACCTTT.

This clonotype was counted only a few times. This chain connects TRBV18 to TRBJ2-1, with D tentatively TRBD1 (5 bases). The length of the CDR3 is 16 residues. The V end lost 1 base, the J end lost 4 bases, and 14 bases lay between the germline ends. The germline V gene has CDR1 KGHSH and CDR2 LQKENI. CDR3 sequence: CASSPLLGPGYNEQFF. The DNA for the CDR3 is TGTGCCAGCTCACCACTGCTTGGGCCAGGGTACAATGAGCAGTTCTTC.

The rearrangement links TRBV7-8 to TRBJ1-6; D gene uncertain. Trimming shortened V by 0 bases and J by 10 bases, and 4 bases separated the two germline ends. CDR3 length: 12 amino acids. CDR1 and CDR2 from the germline V gene are SGHVS and FQNEAQ. The chain's CDR3 is CASSLAPSPLHF. The CDR3 bases are TGTGCCAGCAGCTTAGCGCCGTCACCCCTCCACTTT. Using reference TRBV7-8 and TRBJ1-6 for the parts outside the CDR3, the full variable domain is GAGVSQSPRYKVAKRGQDVALRCDPISGHVSLFWYQQALGQGPEFLTYFQNEAQLDKSGLPSDRFFAERPEGSVSTLKIQRTQQEDSAVYLCASSLAPSPLHFGNGTRLTVT.

This clonotype has ten or more counts. The rearrangement uses TRBV7-9 and TRBJ2-2; tentative D call: TRBD2 (6 bases). The V end lost 1 base, the J end lost 2 bases, and 14 bases lay between the germline ends. The CDR3 sequence is 17 residues long. The germline V gene has CDR1 SEHNR and CDR2 FQNEAQ (reference sequence). CDR3 in DNA: TGTGCCAGCAGCTTAGAAGGTTGGAGGGAAAACACCGGGGAGCTGTTTTTT. Translation: CASSLEGWRENTGELFF.

This clonotype was recorded once. The rearrangement uses TRBV5-8 and TRBJ2-1; D possibly matches TRBD1 or TRBD2 (5 bases each). The CDR3 spans 17 residues. Germline V lookup: CDR1 SGHTS, CDR2 YDEGEE. The V and J ends lost 3 bases and 7 bases respectively, with 23 bases between them. The DNA for the CDR3 is TGTGCCAGCAGCTCGGGGCTTGGGCGGATAGACGAAAATGAGCAGTTCTTC. Amino acids: CASSSGLGRIDENEQFF.

At least ten counts were recorded for this clonotype. The chain combines TRBV12-3 or TRBV12-4 with TRBJ2-1; TRBD2 might be the D (7 bases). The CDR3 has 14 residues. V dropped 3 bases and J dropped 7 bases, with 13 bases sitting between them. The CDR3 spells CASSLGGAENEQFF. In DNA form, the CDR3 reads TGTGCCAGCAGTTTGGGGGGGGCAGAAAATGAGCAGTTCTTC.

A few counts support this clonotype. The J gene is TRBJ2-7, the V gene TRBV5-1, with TRBD1 identical over 8 bases. There are 15 residues in the CDR3. The germline V gene encodes CDR1 SGHRS and CDR2 YFSETQ. V was pared by 5 bases and J by 1 base, with 8 bases of the junction left unmatched. CDR3 region: CASRHSGTGSYEQYF. CDR3 bases: TGCGCCAGCAGGCATTCCGGGACAGGATCCTACGAGCAGTACTTC.